Detailed here is one T cell receptor (beta chain). In the study's own analysis: Amplification with reference gene primers provided the estimates of nucleated cell counts. Libraries were prepared by immunoSEQ multiplex PCR; TCRdb keeps only in-frame clonotypes and omits some of them. That table furnishes V, J and clone size, whereas the DNA furnished D and trimming. The sample carries about 670,000 clones, around 89% recorded once. V lost 7 bases and J lost 2, with 14 bases in between. This CDR3 comprises 14 residues. Germline CDR1 and CDR2: LNHDA and SQIVND (reference sequence). This sample was taken from a study of blood T cell repertoires in COVID-19.

The sequence came from a woman in her late teens or twenties with acute or convalescent COVID-19. Sample: peripheral blood. This sequence joins TRBV19 and TRBJ1-2; a possible D gene is TRBD1 (5 bases). The DNA of the CDR3 is TGTGCCAGTACCCCTCGGGGGAGAAACTATGGCTACACCTTC. Translation: CASTPRGRNYGYTF.